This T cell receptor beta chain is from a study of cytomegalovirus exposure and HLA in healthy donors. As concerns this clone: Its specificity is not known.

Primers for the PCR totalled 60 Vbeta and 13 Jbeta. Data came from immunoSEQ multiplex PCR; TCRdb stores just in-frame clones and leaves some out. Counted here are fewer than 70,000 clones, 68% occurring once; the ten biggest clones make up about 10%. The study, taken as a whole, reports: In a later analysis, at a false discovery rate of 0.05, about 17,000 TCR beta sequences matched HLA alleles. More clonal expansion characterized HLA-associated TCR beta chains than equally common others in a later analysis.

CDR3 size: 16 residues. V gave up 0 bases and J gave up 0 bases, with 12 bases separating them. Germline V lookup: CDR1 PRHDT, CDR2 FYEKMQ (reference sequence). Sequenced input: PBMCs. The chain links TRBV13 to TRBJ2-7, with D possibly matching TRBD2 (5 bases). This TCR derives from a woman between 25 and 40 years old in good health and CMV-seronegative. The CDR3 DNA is TGTGCCAGCAGCTTAGGCCGGCTAGCTGGCTCCTACGAGCAGTACTTC. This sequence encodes CASSLGRLAGSYEQYF.